These 28 T cell receptor beta chains were all obtained from the same sample, sequenced in a study of response to subunit inactivated influenza vaccine. TCRdb reprocessed the RT-PCR reads via MiXCR and lists one record per CDR3 protein. The sample lists over 150,000 distinct CDR3 sequences; 13% to 15% were seen once. This specimen was CD8+ T cells sorted from PBMCs, taken about 5 days after vaccination. These receptors all come from a man aged 50-59 years who received an inactivated influenza vaccine.

CDR3 sequence (DNA): TGTGCCACCAGCATGATACAGGGGGCGGGTACCGGGGAGCTGTTTTTT. Protein: CATSMIQGAGTGELFF. The chain uses TRBV15 and TRBJ2-2; TRBD1 matches at 9 bases. Germline values: CDR1 LNHNV, CDR2 YYDKDF (reference sequence). The CDR3 consists of 16 residues. V lost 4 bases and J lost 5; bases outside the gene matches: 8.

The J gene is TRBJ2-5, the V gene TRBV14; TRBD1 agrees at 7 bases. The V gene end was trimmed by 2 bases and the J gene end by 3 bases; junction bases not matched to a gene: 3. Germline lookup yields CDR1 SGHDN and CDR2 FVKESK. The CDR3 is 14 amino acids. This CDR3 reads CASSQFGQEETQYF. Here the CDR3 DNA reads TGTGCCAGCAGCCAATTTGGACAGGAAGAGACCCAGTACTTC. Using reference TRBV14 and TRBJ2-5 for the parts outside the CDR3, the full variable domain is EAGVTQFPSHSVIEKGQTVTLRCDPISGHDNLYWYRRVMGKEIKFLLHFVKESKQDESGMPNNRFLAERTGGTYSTLKVQPAELEDSGVYFCASSQFGQEETQYFGPGTRLLVL.

The V gene is TRBV24-1, the J gene TRBJ2-1, with TRBD2 matching 7 bases. CDR1 is KGHDR, CDR2 SFDVKD, per germline. The CDR3 spans 16 residues. Trimming removed 1 base from V and 5 bases from J; junction bases left unmatched: 7. Here the CDR3 reads CATSDFGGGDNNEQFF. In DNA form, the CDR3 reads TGTGCCACCAGTGATTTCGGCGGGGGAGATAACAATGAGCAGTTCTTC.

V and J are TRBV2 and TRBJ2-7, with D possibly called TRBD1 or TRBD2 (5 bases each). This CDR3 region has 12 residues. Per the germline V gene, CDR1 is SNHLY and CDR2 is FYNNEI. V lost 3 bases and J lost 4, with 7 bases in between. CDR3 residues: CASSDREYEQYF. For the CDR3, the DNA is TGTGCCAGCAGTGACAGGGAGTACGAGCAGTACTTC.

This clonotype was seen many times. The V call is TRBV9, the J call TRBJ1-2; D remains unclear. With 3 bases removed from V and 2 bases from J, the gap between germline ends came to 17 bases. This CDR3 contains 16 residues. The germline V gene encodes CDR1 SGDLS and CDR2 YYNGEE. CDR3 in amino acids: CASSGPGDGYNYGYTF. The CDR3 nucleotides read TGTGCCAGCAGCGGCCCCGGAGACGGTTACAACTATGGCTACACCTTC. Drawing the rest from reference TRBV9 and TRBJ1-2, the complete variable domain is DSGVTQTPKHLITATGQRVTLRCSPRSGDLSVYWYQQSLDQGLQFLIQYYNGEERAKGNILERFSAQQFPDLHSELNLSSLELGDSALYFCASSGPGDGYNYGYTFGSGTRLTVV.

This clonotype occurred a few times. This chain joins TRBV4-3 and TRBJ2-1; 9 bases map to TRBD2. The CDR3 is 15 residues long. V dropped 4 bases and J dropped 3; count of bases not matched to a gene: 4. The germline V gene encodes CDR1 LGHNA and CDR2 YSLEER. CDR3 bases: TGCGCCAGCAGCCCTAGCGGGACAATCTACAATGAGCAGTTCTTC. It translates to CASSPSGTIYNEQFF.

As concerns this clonotype: This may arise from a read error, as a much more abundant clone is one base away. This chain links TRBV12-3 or TRBV12-4 with TRBJ1-5, with 8 bases that match TRBD1. The CDR3 is 14 amino acids. For the CDR3, the DNA is TGTCCCAGCAGGCCGACAGGGGACAATCAGCCCCAGCATTTT. It translates to CPSRPTGDNQPQHF.

This clonotype was counted ten times or more. The chain employs TRBV12-3 or TRBV12-4 and TRBJ2-2; 8 positions agree with TRBD2. The V and J ends lost 4 bases and 3 bases, in that order; junction bases with no gene match: 10. The CDR3 has 17 amino acids. The CDR3 nucleotides read TGTGCCAGCAGTTCAGAGCGGACTAGCCCGGACACCGGGGAGCTGTTTTTT. It encodes CASSSERTSPDTGELFF.

To note about this clonotype: Likely a read error: the CDR3 ends without its conserved phenylalanine or tryptophan. The chain is built from TRBV4-3 and TRBJ2-7; unclear D gene. Trimming removed 0 bases from V and 1 base from J, with 10 bases in between. The CDR3 consists of 15 residues. CDR1 is LGHNA and CDR2 is YSLEER in the germline V gene. CDR3 sequence reads: CASSQDRDASYEQYY. The CDR3 DNA sequence: TGCGCCAGCAGCCAAGATAGGGATGCTTCCTACGAGCAGTACTAC.

The chain joins TRBV12-3 or TRBV12-4 to TRBJ2-5; 9 nucleotides match TRBD1. The CDR3 runs 15 residues. J was trimmed by 4 bases and V by 7 bases; bases with no gene match: 10. CDR3 DNA sequence: TGTGCCAGCACGCTCACAGGGGGCGGCAGAGAGACCCAGTACTTC. Protein product: CASTLTGGGRETQYF.

The chain employs TRBV9 and TRBJ1-1; D perhaps matches TRBD1 (6 bases). CDR1 and CDR2 from the germline V gene are SGDLS and YYNGEE. The V end was cut by 4 bases, the J end by 6 bases, with 10 bases between. The CDR3 is made up of 12 amino acids. CDR3 residues: CASSPRQAEAFF. In DNA form, the CDR3 reads TGTGCCAGCAGCCCCCGACAGGCTGAAGCTTTCTTT.

This clonotype was observed a handful of times. This rearrangement joins TRBV5-6 to TRBJ2-2, with unresolved D. The CDR3 loop spans 12 amino acids. CDR1 and CDR2 (germline): SGHDT, YYEEEE. With 9 bases removed from V and 4 bases from J, the gap between germline ends came to 10 bases. CDR3 loop: CATQVGTGELFF. The CDR3 DNA reads as TGTGCCACCCAGGTCGGCACCGGGGAGCTGTTTTTT.

This clonotype was detected many times. The chain combines TRBV4-3 with TRBJ2-1; TRBD2 matches at 7 bases. V shed 1 base and J 4 bases; nucleotides not matched to a gene: 7. The germline CDR1 and CDR2 sequences are LGHNA and YSLEER. CDR3 length: 16 amino acids. As DNA, the CDR3 is TGCGCCAGCAGCCAAGGAGAAGCGGGGTTTTACAATGAGCAGTTCTTC. This codes for CASSQGEAGFYNEQFF.

This clonotype was counted a few times. V and J are TRBV10-3 and TRBJ2-7, with a weak D call TRBD2 (6 bases). Looked up from germline, CDR1 is ENHRY and CDR2 is SYGVKD. The CDR3 has 16 residues. The germline V and J ends were trimmed by 2 bases and 0 bases, with 14 bases remaining between them. CDR3 nucleotides: TGTGCCATCAGTGAGCGGGGGTCTACTAACTCCTACGAGCAGTACTTC. Amino acid sequence: CAISERGSTNSYEQYF.

The genes are TRBV7-8 and TRBJ2-1; a weak D match, TRBD2 (6 bases). V was clipped by 1 base and J by 2 bases, with 12 bases between them. CDR3 length: 16 residues. The germline V gene encodes CDR1 SGHVS and CDR2 FQNEAQ. The CDR3 DNA follows: TGTGCCAGCAGCTTAGGGGGTGGAGGGGCCTACAATGAGCAGTTCTTC. It translates to CASSLGGGGAYNEQFF.

There are a few counts of this clonotype. The chain is built from TRBV4-3 and TRBJ2-1, with 9 bases that match TRBD2. Germline V gives CDR1 LGHNA, CDR2 YSLEER. The V and J ends lost 1 base and 4 bases, in that order; junction bases with no gene match: 11. The length of the CDR3 is 18 residues. DNA of the CDR3: TGCGCCAGCAGCCAAGCGCTAGCGGGAAGGTACTTGTACAATGAGCAGTTCTTC. It is translated as CASSQALAGRYLYNEQFF.

This clonotype was seen a few times. V is TRBV5-1 and J is TRBJ2-1; no clear D gene. Germline values: CDR1 SGHRS, CDR2 YFSETQ. The CDR3 is 15 residues long. Trimming removed 0 bases at V and 1 base at J, with 8 bases between. CDR3 sequence: CASSLVPASYNEQFF. In DNA, the CDR3 is TGCGCCAGCAGCTTGGTCCCCGCATCCTACAATGAGCAGTTCTTC.

The V gene is TRBV9, the J gene TRBJ2-1, with D maybe TRBD2 (6 bases). Germline V lookup: CDR1 SGDLS, CDR2 YYNGEE. The germline V and J ends were trimmed by 3 bases and 0 bases, with 10 bases remaining between them. CDR3 length equals 15 residues. The CDR3 nucleotides are TGTGCCAGCAGCGCCGGGAGTCTCTCCTACAATGAGCAGTTCTTC. Translating gives CASSAGSLSYNEQFF.

In this sample, this clonotype turned up a few times. V gene TRBV29-1 combines with J gene TRBJ2-7, with D possibly being TRBD2 (5 bases). Germline-derived CDR1 and CDR2 are SQVTM and ANQGSEA. Trimming cost V 4 bases and J 9 bases, with 22 bases left between them. The CDR3 is 14 residues long. CDR3 in DNA: TGCAGCGTTGGAACCCCCGAGGGCCATATCGGGCAGTACTTC. Its translation is CSVGTPEGHIGQYF.

Note on this clonotype: A much larger clone lies one base from this, so it may be a read error. The V gene is TRBV27, the J gene TRBJ2-2, with D possibly matching TRBD1 (5 bases). V lost 7 bases and J 3 bases, leaving 12 bases between the germline ends. CDR1 is MNHEY, CDR2 SMNVEV, per germline (reference sequence). The CDR3 runs 14 residues. The DNA for the CDR3 is TGTGCCAGCACCCTCGACAGCTACACCGGGGAGCTGTTTTTT. Amino acids: CASTLDSYTGELFF.

This clonotype has ten or more counts. V and J are TRBV4-1 and TRBJ2-1; TRBD1 matches 7 bases. Germline CDR1 MGHRA, CDR2 YSYEKL. The CDR3 loop spans 15 amino acids. V lost 1 base, J lost 6 bases, and 6 bases stayed unmatched. CDR3 DNA: TGCGCCAGCAGCCAAGTGGCAGGGGGTATCAATGAGCAGTTCTTC. This encodes CASSQVAGGINEQFF.

This clonotype showed up just a few times. The genes are TRBV4-3 and TRBJ2-7; D gene unclear. Trimming left V 0 bases short and J 3 bases short, with 15 bases between. Germline V gene data show CDR1 as LGHNA and CDR2 as YSLEER. This CDR3 region has 16 residues. CDR3 DNA sequence: TGCGCCAGCAGCCAAGACGTTCGGTCAACTCACTACGAGCAGTACTTC. Translated: CASSQDVRSTHYEQYF.

CDR3 DNA sequence: TGCAGTGCTACCTCGCTAAACGAGCAGTACTTC. Protein product: CSATSLNEQYF. J is TRBJ2-7 and V is TRBV20-1; the D is unclear. Germline loops: CDR1 DFQATT, CDR2 SNEGSKA (reference sequence). The length of the CDR3 is 11 residues. With 4 bases removed from V and 5 bases from J, the gap between germline ends came to 9 bases.

This clonotype has only a few counts. The gene calls are TRBV6-1 and TRBJ1-5, with a possible D match to TRBD1 (5 bases). CDR1 is MNHNS and CDR2 is SASEGT in the germline V gene. The CDR3 is made up of 17 amino acids. The ends were cut back, 4 bases at V and 1 base at J, with 17 bases in the middle. The CDR3 DNA follows: TGTGCCAGCAGTGCAGCCTTTGTCTCAGGGAGCAATCAGCCCCAGCATTTT. Its translation is CASSAAFVSGSNQPQHF.

This rearrangement joins TRBV10-2 to TRBJ2-1, with 11 bases matching TRBD2. With 3 bases clipped from V and 7 bases from J, the junction kept 8 bases outside the gene matches. CDR1 WSHSY and CDR2 SAAADI come from the germline V gene. The CDR3 has 16 amino acids. The CDR3 DNA reads as TGCGCCAGCAGTGACCGTAGCGGGAGGGCCGTGAATGAGCAGTTCTTC. This translates into CASSDRSGRAVNEQFF.

This clonotype was counted between two and nine times. The V call is TRBV9, the J call TRBJ2-7; the D gene could be TRBD1 or TRBD2 (6 bases each). The CDR3 extends over 14 amino acids. From germline, CDR1 is SGDLS and CDR2 YYNGEE. V shed 0 bases and J shed 5 bases, with 12 bases lying between them. CDR3: CASSVAGGGNEQYF. In DNA, the CDR3 is TGTGCCAGCAGCGTAGCCGGAGGGGGGAACGAGCAGTACTTC.

This clonotype has more than one count but fewer than ten. The chain recombines TRBV5-1 with TRBJ1-1; possible D gene TRBD1, 5 bases. CDR1 and CDR2 from the germline V gene are SGHRS and YFSETQ. The CDR3 extends over 15 amino acids. The V end was cut by 2 bases, the J end by 0 bases, with 11 bases between. The CDR3 DNA reads as TGCGCCAGCAGCTTAAAGCAGGGCTTGAACACTGAAGCTTTCTTT. This translates into CASSLKQGLNTEAFF.

The CDR3 nucleotides are TGTGCCAGCAGTTCCGCCGGGACAGGGGGCGAAGAGACCCAGTACTTC. Protein: CASSSAGTGGEETQYF. V and J are TRBV6-5 and TRBJ2-5; TRBD1 matches at 12 bases. V was pared by 4 bases and J by 3 bases, with 6 bases of the junction left unmatched. The germline V gene encodes CDR1 MNHEY and CDR2 SVGAGI. The CDR3 totals 16 residues.